This T cell receptor beta chain was found in a study of T cells in Graves' hyperthyroidism and ophthalmopathy. CDR3 length: 13 residues. Germline values: CDR1 SGHDT, CDR2 YYEEEE. Trimming removed 4 bases at V and 2 bases at J, with 10 bases between. Study outcomes and limitations: Most expanded thyroid clonotypes above 0.001 also appeared in blood.

The investigators amplified TCR beta CDR3 regions from RNA transcripts. First-round RT-PCR with HTBI primers amplified the TCR CDR3 region. TCRdb passed the multiplex PCR reads through MiXCR, listing each CDR3 protein once. This table holds hundreds of thousands of distinct CDR3 sequences, over 40% found once. Uncontrolled infections, other autoimmune diseases, pregnancy or lactation led to exclusion of patients. Diagnosis relied on clinical symptoms, serum thyroxine and TRAb, thyroid ultrasound and orbital computed tomography. In its sample, this clonotype was seen many times. Its antigen remains unidentified.

The V gene is TRBV5-6, the J gene TRBJ2-7; TRBD1 is a possible D gene (6 bases). This receptor was identified in an adult man with Graves' disease, either hyperthyroidism or ophthalmopathy (not recorded which). Sequencing input: peripheral blood or thyroid tissue (not recorded which). The CDR3 region is CASSRQAAYEQYF. CDR3 bases: TGTGCCAGCAGCCGACAGGCCGCCTACGAGCAGTACTTC.